The rows below give T cell receptor beta chains drawn from one sample of a study of cytomegalovirus exposure and HLA in healthy donors. Data came from immunoSEQ multiplex PCR; TCRdb stores just in-frame clones and leaves some out. Here the sample spans over 150,000 clones, just over 75% being singletons. Specimen: PBMCs. The receptors here all came from a woman aged 25 to 45 in good health and CMV-seropositive. Both conserved end residues are part of each CDR3. Fields, in order: J gene, CDR3 length, D gene, clone size, V gene, CDR3 protein, CDR3 DNA. The D gene is left open where the match is weak. Clone size is given for some rows only: seen once, a few or many times, or a class if the clone is expanded.

TRBJ2-5 13 . . TRBV30 CAWSRSSQETQYF TGTGCCTGGAGTCGTAGCTCCCAAGAGACCCAGTACTTC
TRBJ2-3 16 TRBD2 few TRBV5-8 CASTSFLAGGVDTQYF TGTGCCAGCACCAGCTTTCTAGCGGGGGGAGTAGATACGCAGTATTTT
TRBJ2-1 14 TRBD1 . TRBV29-1 CSAWTGGAGNEQFF TGCAGCGCCTGGACAGGGGGCGCGGGTAATGAGCAGTTCTTC
TRBJ2-4 18 TRBD1 . TRBV28 CASSSYDRVGEGGGIQYF TGTGCCAGCAGTTCTTACGACAGGGTAGGGGAAGGAGGTGGCATTCAGTACTTC
TRBJ2-3 15 TRBD2 . TRBV6-5 CASSYGGGPTDTQYF TGTGCCAGCAGTTACGGGGGAGGGCCCACAGATACGCAGTATTTT
TRBJ2-5 13 TRBD2 . TRBV7-9 CASISGSMGTQYF TGTGCCAGCATAAGCGGGAGCATGGGGACCCAGTACTTC
TRBJ2-1 15 TRBD2 . TRBV7-9 CASSFLGGRDNEQFF TGTGCCAGCAGCTTCCTCGGCGGGAGGGATAATGAGCAGTTCTTC
TRBJ2-7 16 TRBD1 . TRBV6-6 CASSYSSGDRAYEQYF TGTGCCAGCAGTTACTCGTCTGGGGACAGGGCCTACGAGCAGTACTTC
TRBJ1-4 15 . . TRBV18 CASSPPGLGGEKLFF TGTGCCAGCTCACCACCGGGGCTAGGTGGTGAAAAACTGTTTTTT
TRBJ2-1 13 TRBD2 . TRBV14 CASSTGGYNEQFF TGTGCCAGCAGCACGGGGGGCTACAATGAGCAGTTCTTC
TRBJ2-7 14 . . TRBV28 CASSPSQGTYEQYF TGTGCCAGCAGCCCTAGTCAGGGGACCTACGAGCAGTACTTC
TRBJ1-4 12 . . TRBV6-1 CASLLGAGKLFF TGTGCCAGCCTACTGGGGGCGGGAAAACTGTTTTTT
TRBJ1-4 17 . . TRBV21-1 CASSKGRDRGQREKLFF TGTGCCAGCAGCAAAGGGAGGGACAGGGGGCAAAGGGAAAAACTGTTTTTT
TRBJ2-1 15 . few TRBV6-6 CASSYSPLANNEQFF TGTGCCAGCAGTTACTCCCCCCTGGCCAACAATGAGCAGTTCTTC
TRBJ1-1 12 . . TRBV14 CASSPNRVEAFF TGTGCCAGCAGCCCCAACAGAGTTGAAGCTTTCTTT
TRBJ2-2 15 . . TRBV7-2 CASTERRDLTGELFF TGTGCCAGCACCGAGAGGCGGGACTTGACCGGGGAGCTGTTTTTT
TRBJ2-4 16 TRBD1 once TRBV13 CASSPGQGLRGNIQYF TGTGCCAGCAGCCCGGGACAGGGGCTAAGGGGAAACATTCAGTACTTC
TRBJ2-7 13 TRBD1 . TRBV10-3 CASLDRGSYEQYF TGTGCCTCGTTGGACAGGGGGTCCTACGAGCAGTACTTC
TRBJ1-2 15 TRBD1 . TRBV6-1 CASSETGQGWGGYTF TGTGCCAGCAGTGAAACGGGACAGGGGTGGGGAGGCTACACCTTC
TRBJ1-2 14 . . TRBV28 CASSSPGTHEGYTF TGTGCCAGCAGTTCTCCCGGGACACATGAGGGCTACACCTTC
TRBJ1-2 16 TRBD1 . TRBV11-2 CASSPNGDRGLYGYTF TGTGCCAGCAGCCCGAACGGTGACAGGGGACTCTATGGCTACACCTTC
TRBJ2-6 21 TRBD2 . TRBV4-1 CASSQDPGLAGLLSGANVLTF TGCGCCAGCAGCCAAGATCCGGGACTAGCGGGACTCCTCTCTGGGGCCAACGTCCTGACTTTC
TRBJ2-7 16 . few TRBV30 CAWRMTSGRTYYEQYF TGTGCCTGGAGGATGACATCCGGCAGGACATACTACGAGCAGTACTTC
TRBJ2-7 15 TRBD1 . TRBV11-1 CASSRDRAGAYEQYF TGTGCCAGCAGCCGTGACAGGGCAGGCGCCTACGAGCAGTACTTC
TRBJ2-1 13 . . TRBV23-1 CASSQFALGEKFF TGCGCCAGCAGTCAATTTGCCCTGGGAGAAAAGTTCTTC
TRBJ2-5 13 . . TRBV4-1 CASSQGQKETQYF TGCGCCAGCAGCCAAGGGCAAAAAGAGACCCAGTACTTC
TRBJ2-6 15 TRBD1 . TRBV6-5 CASGTGASGANVLTF TGTGCCAGCGGGACAGGGGCGTCTGGGGCCAACGTCCTGACTTTC
TRBJ1-1 15 TRBD1 . TRBV10-3 CAIRWGTGANTEAFF TGTGCCATCAGGTGGGGGACAGGGGCTAACACTGAAGCTTTCTTT
TRBJ2-5 16 TRBD2 . TRBV27 CASSSGLAGDKETQYF TGTGCCAGCAGTTCTGGACTAGCGGGGGATAAAGAGACCCAGTACTTC
TRBJ1-5 14 TRBD1 . TRBV6-5 CASRDRQGVQPQHF TGTGCCAGCAGGGATCGACAGGGGGTCCAGCCCCAGCATTTT
TRBJ1-1 15 . . TRBV5-1 CASSIRTALNTEAFF TGCGCCAGCAGCATCCGGACAGCCTTGAACACTGAAGCTTTCTTT
TRBJ2-1 14 TRBD2 . TRBV11-3 CASSFGLAGNEQFF TGTGCCAGCAGCTTCGGACTAGCGGGCAATGAGCAGTTCTTC
TRBJ1-4 13 . . TRBV5-4 CASSLQGNEKLFF TGTGCCAGCAGCTTACAGGGTAATGAAAAACTGTTTTTT
TRBJ1-4 14 TRBD1 . TRBV5-4 CASSRQGPNEKLFF TGTGCCAGCAGCAGACAGGGTCCTAATGAAAAACTGTTTTTT
TRBJ2-1 18 TRBD2 . TRBV5-1 CASSLDTSGDLSYNEQFF TGCGCCAGCAGCTTGGATACTAGCGGGGACCTCTCCTACAATGAGCAGTTCTTC
TRBJ2-7 14 TRBD1 . TRBV28 CASSWTGNSYEQYF TGTGCCAGCAGTTGGACAGGAAACTCCTACGAGCAGTACTTC
TRBJ2-5 15 TRBD2 . TRBV10-3 CAIGRSLAGVETQYF TGTGCCATCGGGCGGTCGTTAGCGGGAGTGGAGACCCAGTACTTC
TRBJ1-2 13 TRBD1 . TRBV27 CASSFDRDRGYTF TGTGCCAGCAGTTTCGACAGGGACCGGGGCTACACCTTC
TRBJ1-4 17 TRBD1 . TRBV4-2 CASSQELGQGSQEKLFF TGTGCCAGCAGCCAAGAGTTGGGACAGGGCTCCCAGGAAAAACTGTTTTTT
TRBJ2-7 17 TRBD2 . TRBV19 CASRFDHNLAGAYEQYF TGTGCCAGTAGGTTTGACCATAACCTAGCGGGAGCCTACGAGCAGTACTTC
TRBJ2-4 13 . . TRBV6-5 CASSQGGKNIQYF TGTGCCAGCAGCCAGGGGGGCAAAAACATTCAGTACTTC
TRBJ2-7 15 TRBD2 once TRBV7-2 CASSQGLAEPYEQYF TGTGCCAGCAGCCAGGGACTAGCGGAACCCTACGAGCAGTACTTC
TRBJ2-7 13 . . TRBV30 CAWRTEVSYEQYF TGTGCCTGGAGGACAGAGGTTTCCTACGAGCAGTACTTC
TRBJ1-1 11 . . TRBV20-1 CSATLYTEAFF TGCAGTGCTACACTATACACTGAAGCTTTCTTT
TRBJ2-3 13 TRBD2 . TRBV28 CATRASGKDTQYF TGTGCCACCAGGGCTAGCGGGAAGGATACGCAGTATTTT
TRBJ1-1 15 . few TRBV14 CASSQGGWINTEAFF TGTGCCAGCAGCCAAGGGGGCTGGATTAACACTGAAGCTTTCTTT
TRBJ1-1 14 TRBD1 . TRBV5-4 CASSLSGGNTEAFF TGTGCCAGCAGCTTGTCAGGGGGCAACACTGAAGCTTTCTTT
TRBJ2-6 18 . . TRBV9 CASSVEQGWGSGANVLTF TGTGCCAGCAGCGTAGAGCAGGGGTGGGGCTCTGGGGCCAACGTCCTGACTTTC
TRBJ1-1 14 . . TRBV19 CASSTLGAMTEAFF TGTGCCAGTAGTACTCTGGGGGCGATGACTGAAGCTTTCTTT
TRBJ2-7 17 TRBD1 . TRBV10-3 CAISDLLVLRGGTGAYF TGTGCCATCAGTGATCTCCTCGTTCTACGGGGTGGGACAGGGGCCTACTTC
TRBJ1-3 17 . few TRBV18 CASSLDRAGYSGNTIYF TGTGCCAGCTCACTGGACAGAGCCGGGTACTCTGGAAACACCATATATTTT
TRBJ2-5 13 . . TRBV27 CASSFSTRETQYF TGTGCCAGCAGTTTCTCAACTAGGGAGACCCAGTACTTC
TRBJ2-7 13 TRBD1 once TRBV19 CASRFKGQAEEYF TGTGCCAGTAGATTTAAGGGACAGGCAGAAGAGTACTTC
TRBJ2-5 15 . . TRBV6-1 CASSVGGYRVETQYF TGTGCCAGCAGTGTAGGAGGGTATCGAGTGGAGACCCAGTACTTC
TRBJ1-2 14 TRBD1 . TRBV5-1 CASSLSGDSDGYTF TGCGCCAGCAGCTTGTCCGGGGACAGCGATGGCTACACCTTC
TRBJ2-5 16 TRBD2 . TRBV19 CASSNLGGSGRQTQYF TGTGCCAGTAGTAACCTCGGTGGTAGCGGGAGACAGACCCAGTACTTC
TRBJ1-4 15 . . TRBV28 CASSSPQSTNEKLFF TGTGCCAGCAGTTCCCCCCAATCAACTAATGAAAAACTGTTTTTT
TRBJ2-1 15 TRBD1 . TRBV4-1 CASSPGQGVYNEQFF TGCGCCAGCAGCCCCGGACAGGGCGTCTACAATGAGCAGTTCTTC
TRBJ1-1 13 . . TRBV6-5 CASSKGVNTEAFF TGTGCCAGCAGCAAGGGGGTGAACACTGAAGCTTTCTTT